Below, 10 T cell receptor beta chains from the same sample are listed, as sequenced in a study of T cells in tuberculosis. Produced via immunoSEQ multiplex PCR; TCRdb's table is partial and in-frame only. The table shows under 45,000 clones, with more than 85% occurring only once. The sequencing input was PBMCs. The source is a donor between 10 and 35 years old with latent tuberculosis or without tuberculosis infection.

The rearrangement uses TRBV2 and TRBJ1-2; TRBD1 aligns across 8 bases. V was pared by 3 bases and J by 4 bases, with 4 bases of the junction left unmatched. The CDR3 is made up of 14 amino acids. Germline V CDR1 and CDR2: SNHLY, FYNNEI. The CDR3 loop reads CASSEGQGAYGYTF. Here the CDR3 DNA reads TGTGCCAGCAGTGAGGGGCAGGGGGCCTATGGCTACACCTTC.

The chain employs TRBV7-2 and TRBJ1-3; D gene unclear. This CDR3 is 14 amino acids long. Trimming removed 2 bases at V and 0 bases at J, with 5 bases between. Germline V gene data show CDR1 as SGHTA and CDR2 as FQGNSA. The DNA of the CDR3 is TGTGCCAGCAGCTTATCGGGCTCTGGAAACACCATATATTTT. This gives the protein CASSLSGSGNTIYF. The complete variable domain, with remaining parts taken from reference TRBV7-2 and TRBJ1-3, reads GAGVSQSPSNKVTEKGKDVELRCDPISGHTALYWYRQSLGQGLEFLIYFQGNSAPDKSGLPSDRFSAERTGGSVSTLTIQRTQQEDSAVYLCASSLSGSGNTIYFGEGSWLTVV.

This sequence joins TRBV7-9 and TRBJ2-1; 9 bases are shared with TRBD2. CDR3 size: 15 residues. Per germline, CDR1 SEHNR and CDR2 FQNEAQ (reference sequence). With V trimmed by 4 bases and J by 6 bases, 7 bases remained unmatched. This CDR3 is CASSSLSGGSNEQFF. The CDR3 DNA sequence: TGTGCCAGCAGCTCCCTTAGCGGGGGAAGCAATGAGCAGTTCTTC.

V gene TRBV6-1 combines with J gene TRBJ1-2, with 10 bases aligning to TRBD1. Germline V gene sequence: CDR1 MNHNS, CDR2 SASEGT. Unmatched junction bases numbered 8, after V lost 6 bases and J lost 7 bases. This CDR3 is 14 amino acids long. The CDR3 loop is CASSVDRGLFGYTF. Here the CDR3 DNA reads TGTGCCAGCAGCGTTGACAGGGGGCTGTTTGGCTACACCTTC.

V is TRBV5-6 and J is TRBJ2-3; 14 bases match TRBD2. CDR3 length: 17 residues. CDR1 SGHDT and CDR2 YYEEEE come from the germline V gene. With V trimmed by 4 bases and J by 6 bases, 10 bases remained unmatched. The CDR3 loop reads CASSVGTSGGSLDTQYF. The CDR3 nucleotides read TGTGCCAGCAGCGTCGGGACTAGCGGGGGCAGCCTGGATACGCAGTATTTT.

The rearrangement uses TRBV19 and TRBJ2-3, with D tentatively TRBD2 (6 bases). The CDR3 runs 16 residues. Germline values: CDR1 LNHDA, CDR2 SQIVND (reference sequence). The ends were cut back, 1 base at V and 2 bases at J, with 13 bases in the middle. Here the CDR3 DNA reads TGTGCCAGTAGTATAGGCGGGACCTTACCCACAGATACGCAGTATTTT. Amino acid sequence: CASSIGGTLPTDTQYF.

The chain couples TRBV4-3 to TRBJ1-4, with D hard to call. The CDR3 is 14 residues long. CDR1 LGHNA and CDR2 YSLEER come from the germline V gene. V was shortened by 1 base and J by 13 bases, with 16 bases between the two germline ends. Here the CDR3 reads CASSQAEGGYRLFF. The CDR3 DNA reads as TGCGCCAGCAGCCAAGCAGAGGGAGGGTATCGACTGTTTTTT.

V is TRBV5-1 and J is TRBJ2-7; tentatively, D is TRBD1 (7 bases). The CDR3 totals 14 residues. Germline CDR1 reads SGHRS; CDR2 reads YFSETQ. Trimming removed 4 bases at V and 6 bases at J, with 17 bases between. CDR3 DNA sequence: TGCGCCAGCAGCCAATACCCAGGGGGAGGCGAGCAGTACTTC. Encoded protein: CASSQYPGGGEQYF.

The rearrangement links TRBV7-3 to TRBJ2-1; possibly TRBD2 for D (6 bases). Trimming took 5 bases from V and 9 from J, leaving 14 bases between them. Germline V CDR1 and CDR2: SGHTA, FQGTGA. The CDR3 length is 13 residues. This CDR3 is CASSESGDGEQFF. In DNA, the CDR3 is TGTGCCAGCAGCGAATCGGGGGATGGTGAGCAGTTCTTC.

V gene TRBV9 combines with J gene TRBJ1-4; D is undetermined. V lost 4 bases to trimming and J lost 2 bases, with 12 bases between them. The CDR3 is 15 amino acids. Germline V gene sequence: CDR1 SGDLS, CDR2 YYNGEE. CDR3: CASSQRGSTNEKLFF. In DNA form, the CDR3 reads TGTGCCAGCAGCCAAAGAGGGAGCACTAATGAAAAACTGTTTTTT.